The 25 T cell receptor beta chains listed next were all sequenced from one sample in a study of blood T cells in healthy people across ages (dated by TCRdb to between 2014 and 2016). Library preparation was by 5' RACE. Sequencing relied on an Illumina HiSeq 2500. A second PCR of roughly 6 to 12 cycles was run with a J-beta primer mix and a sample-barcoded 5' primer. TCRdb handled the public reads itself, with Q25 trimming in fastp and clone calling in MiXCR, and kept productive beta chains. Each CDR3 protein gets just one entry, which takes the most common genes and DNA from the rows behind it. The sample data list under 800,000 distinct CDR3 sequences, and around a fifth of these were observed just once. In total, the top ten clones hold 3% to 4% of the sample. Sequencing was carried out using blood. The receptors derive from a man between 65 and 79 years old in good health.

This clonotype was recorded many times. The genes are TRBV6-6 and TRBJ1-1; a possible D gene is TRBD1 (5 bases). V dropped 8 bases and J dropped 6 bases, with 13 bases sitting between them. The germline CDR1 and CDR2 sequences are MNHNY and SVGAGI (reference sequence). The CDR3 has 12 amino acids. The CDR3 DNA follows: TGTGCCAGCGGAACTCGGGGCCCTGAAGCTTTCTTT. It yields the protein CASGTRGPEAFF.

There are a few counts of this clonotype. The chain carries TRBV12-3 or TRBV12-4 and TRBJ2-7; D perhaps matches TRBD1 (6 bases). This CDR3 has 15 amino acids. Trimming left V 3 bases short and J 3 bases short, with 15 bases between. CDR3 coding DNA: TGTGCCAGCAGTTTCCCCCGTCGAGGGGGCTACGAGCAGTACTTC. Amino acid sequence: CASSFPRRGGYEQYF.

The V and J genes are TRBV7-6 and TRBJ1-1; 8 positions match TRBD1. There are 18 residues in the CDR3. Germline CDR1 and CDR2: SGHVS and FNYEAQ. V lost 2 bases to trimming and J lost 4 bases; unmatched junction nucleotides: 15. The CDR3 sequence is CASSLFGQGEGLGTEAFF. CDR3 in DNA: TGTGCCAGCAGCTTATTTGGACAGGGAGAAGGCTTGGGCACTGAAGCTTTCTTT. Supplemented by reference TRBV7-6 and TRBJ1-1, the full variable domain reads GAGVSQSPRYKVTKRGQDVALRCDPISGHVSLYWYRQALGQGPEFLTYFNYEAQQDKSGLPNDRFSAERPEGSISTLTIQRTEQRDSAMYRCASSLFGQGEGLGTEAFFGQGTRLTVV.

The chain is built from TRBV14 and TRBJ2-7; 7 bases agree with TRBD2. V gave up 1 base and J gave up 3 bases; unmatched junction bases: 9. The CDR3 is made up of 16 amino acids. Germline CDR1 reads SGHDN; CDR2 reads FVKESK. The CDR3 DNA sequence: TGTGCCAGCAGCCAAGGACCGAGCGGGAACCTCTACGAGCAGTACTTC. It is translated as CASSQGPSGNLYEQYF. The full variable domain, rest sourced from reference TRBV14 and TRBJ2-7, is EAGVTQFPSHSVIEKGQTVTLRCDPISGHDNLYWYRRVMGKEIKFLLHFVKESKQDESGMPNNRFLAERTGGTYSTLKVQPAELEDSGVYFCASSQGPSGNLYEQYFGPGTRLTVT.

This clonotype was seen only a few times. The rearrangement links TRBV20-1 to TRBJ2-2, with D perhaps TRBD2 (6 bases). The CDR3 length is 14 residues. Germline assignment: CDR1 DFQATT and CDR2 SNEGSKA (reference sequence). The V and J ends lost 5 bases and 2 bases respectively, with 12 bases between them. This CDR3 reads CSAPAGLNTGELFF. The CDR3 nucleotides read TGCAGTGCTCCAGCGGGCCTAAACACCGGGGAGCTGTTTTTT.

Only a few counts were recorded for this clonotype. The chain carries TRBV20-1 and TRBJ2-1, with 14 nucleotides matching TRBD2. The J call is uncertain, as TRBJ2-7 better fits the DNA end. The germline CDR1 and CDR2 sequences are DFQATT and SNEGSKA (reference sequence). The CDR3 consists of 15 residues. The CDR3 spells CSARGGTSGGYEQYF. CDR3 nucleotides: TGCAGTGCTAGGGGCGGGACTAGCGGGGGCTACGAGCAGTACTTC.

Only a few counts were recorded for this clonotype. CDR3 in amino acids: CASSYWGGYNEQFF. The CDR3 region has the DNA TGTGCCAGCAGTTACTGGGGGGGCTACAATGAGCAGTTCTTC. This chain links TRBV6-2 or TRBV6-3 with TRBJ2-1, with TRBD2 identical over 7 bases. Germline-derived CDR1 and CDR2 are MNHEY and SVGEGT. This CDR3 is 14 amino acids long. Trimming removed 1 base from V and 3 bases from J; junction bases left unmatched: 0.

The chain recombines TRBV28 with TRBJ2-1; D perhaps matches TRBD2 (5 bases). The DNA end lines up better with TRBJ2-7; the J call may be wrong. CDR1 and CDR2 from the germline V gene are MDHEN and SYDVKM. The CDR3 consists of 16 residues. The CDR3 loop reads CASSLGFGLSLYEQYF. The CDR3 coding sequence is TGTGCCAGCAGTTTAGGTTTCGGACTCTCCCTCTACGAGCAGTACTTC.

V is TRBV3-1 and J is TRBJ2-1; D call uncertain. The germline V and J ends were trimmed by 1 base and 12 bases, with 10 bases remaining between them. Per the germline V gene, CDR1 is LGHDT and CDR2 is YNNKEL (reference sequence). The CDR3 loop spans 12 amino acids. DNA for the CDR3: TGTGCCAGCAGCCAAGGGCGCTTCGGGCAGTTCTTC. It codes for CASSQGRFGQFF.

In this sample, this clonotype turned up a few times. J is TRBJ1-2 and V is TRBV14; D remains ambiguous. This CDR3 has 12 residues. V lost 1 base to trimming and J lost 8 bases, with 8 bases between them. CDR1 is SGHDN, CDR2 FVKESK, per germline. The CDR3 loop is CASSQVEKGYTF. As DNA, the CDR3 is TGTGCCAGCAGCCAAGTGGAGAAAGGCTACACCTTC.

The sample holds a few counts of this clonotype. The chain uses TRBV9 and TRBJ2-5, with 12 positions matching TRBD2. The closer fit of TRBJ2-1 to the DNA end suggests the J call may be wrong. There are 14 residues in the CDR3. CDR1 and CDR2 from the germline V gene are SGDLS and YYNGEE. The CDR3 nucleotides read TGTGCCAGCAGCGTGACTAGCGGGAGCCATGAGCAGTTCTTC. Encoded protein: CASSVTSGSHEQFF.

A few counts support this clonotype. The CDR3 is CASRSGLSTDTQYF. In nucleotides, the CDR3 is TGTGCCAGCAGAAGCGGGTTAAGCACAGATACGCAGTATTTT. The chain links TRBV6-5 to TRBJ2-3; weak D call: TRBD2 (6 bases). The germline V and J ends were trimmed by 6 bases and 0 bases, with 10 bases remaining between them. Germline V gene data show CDR1 as MNHEY and CDR2 as SVGAGI. The CDR3 covers 14 residues.

The V gene is TRBV27, the J gene TRBJ2-5, with D uncertain. Gene TRBJ2-7 matches the end of the DNA better, so the J call may be wrong. The germline CDR1 and CDR2 sequences are MNHEY and SMNVEV (reference sequence). The CDR3 consists of 12 residues. Written as DNA, the CDR3 is TGTGCCAGCAGTTTTGGGCCTAGCGAGCAGTACTTC. Translating it yields CASSFGPSEQYF.

The genes are TRBV28 and TRBJ2-5; 13 nucleotides align to TRBD2. The last part of the DNA fits TRBJ2-7 better; the J call may be wrong. The germline V gene encodes CDR1 MDHEN and CDR2 SYDVKM. The CDR3 length is 15 residues. The CDR3 sequence: CASSSWTSGRYEQYF. The CDR3 bases are TGTGCCAGCAGTTCATGGACTAGCGGGAGATACGAGCAGTACTTC.

V is TRBV7-9 and J is TRBJ2-4; 9 nucleotides agree with TRBD1. Looked up from germline, CDR1 is SEHNR and CDR2 is FQNEAQ (reference sequence). V lost 5 bases, J lost 8 bases, and 19 bases stayed unmatched. This CDR3 spans 18 amino acids. CDR3 residues: CASSPDRGKLVIKHIQYF. The CDR3 DNA sequence: TGTGCCAGCAGCCCGGACAGGGGAAAATTGGTTATTAAACACATTCAGTACTTC.

Here the CDR3 reads CASSQRRLAGAGDTQYF. DNA of the CDR3: TGTGCCAGCAGCCAACGTAGGCTAGCGGGAGCCGGAGATACGCAGTATTTT. This chain joins TRBV3-1 and TRBJ2-3, with 10 bases fitting TRBD2. The V gene end was trimmed by 2 bases and the J gene end by 5 bases; junction bases not matched to a gene: 10. CDR1 and CDR2 from the germline V gene are LGHDT and YNNKEL (reference sequence). The CDR3 sequence is 17 residues long.

The V gene is TRBV11-2, the J gene TRBJ2-7; no clear D. The CDR3 extends over 11 amino acids. Trimming cost V 6 bases and J 8 bases, with 11 bases left between them. Germline CDR1 SGHAT, CDR2 FQNNGV. Here the CDR3 reads CASREGPKQYF. CDR3 DNA sequence: TGTGCCAGCAGGGAAGGGCCCAAGCAGTACTTC.

The chain combines TRBV6-1 with TRBJ2-5; D not resolved. Near its end, the DNA agrees better with TRBJ2-7, so the J call may be wrong. The germline gives CDR1 MNHNS, CDR2 SASEGT. The CDR3 is 16 amino acids. CDR3 amino acids: CASSTRAPEESYEQYF. DNA for the CDR3: TGTGCCAGCAGTACCCGGGCTCCCGAGGAGTCCTACGAGCAGTACTTC.

This clonotype was counted only a few times. The chain carries TRBV29-1 and TRBJ2-2; D tentatively reads TRBD1 or TRBD2 (6 bases each). Looked up from germline, CDR1 is SQVTM and CDR2 is ANQGSEA. The CDR3 is 13 amino acids. Trimming shortened V by 7 bases and J by 4 bases, and 13 bases separated the two germline ends. The CDR3 here is CSGRRGATGELFF. The CDR3 DNA reads as TGCAGCGGCAGAAGGGGGGCCACCGGGGAGCTGTTTTTT.

In the case of this clonotype: At one end, the junction sequence differs from germline, possibly due to a read error. The chain is built from TRBV10-1 and TRBJ2-7, with 12 bases fitting TRBD1. Germline V gene data show CDR1 as WNHNN and CDR2 as SYGVQD (reference sequence). The CDR3 loop spans 14 amino acids. CDR3 DNA: TGCGCCAGCAGTACGGGACAGGGGGCAGGGCTTCTCCACTTC. Translating it yields CASSTGQGAGLLHF.

This clonotype turned up a few times. The V gene is TRBV4-3, the J gene TRBJ2-5; perhaps TRBD1 as D (5 bases). Matching the DNA end better, TRBJ2-1 makes the J call doubtful. Germline V gene sequence: CDR1 LGHNA, CDR2 YSLEER. The CDR3 length is 15 residues. CDR3 amino acids: CASSQMTAALDEQFF. The CDR3 DNA is TGCGCCAGCAGCCAAATGACAGCCGCCTTGGATGAGCAGTTCTTC.

This clonotype was seen only a few times. The genes are TRBV12-3 or TRBV12-4 and TRBJ2-5; D remains ambiguous. The V end was cut by 6 bases, the J end by 3 bases, with 14 bases between. The CDR3 sequence is 14 residues long. CDR3 DNA: TGTGCCAGCAGCCGTGGACCATGGGAAGAGACCCAGTACTTC. Amino acids: CASSRGPWEETQYF.

The chain is built from TRBV20-1 and TRBJ2-7, with D perhaps TRBD1 (7 bases). Looked up from germline, CDR1 is DFQATT and CDR2 is SNEGSKA (reference sequence). V dropped 6 bases and J dropped 3 bases, with 24 bases sitting between them. The CDR3 is 16 residues long. The CDR3 loop is CSALPFPGGINYEQYF. DNA of the CDR3: TGCAGTGCCTTACCGTTTCCAGGGGGGATTAACTACGAGCAGTACTTC.

This clonotype showed up just a few times. The chain carries TRBV5-6 and TRBJ2-3, with no clear D. Trimming removed 2 bases from V and 6 bases from J, with 22 bases in between. CDR3 length equals 17 residues. The germline CDR1 and CDR2 sequences are SGHDT and YYEEEE. The CDR3 region has the DNA TGTGCCAGCAGCTTTCGTGGAACTTCCCTCGCAGGCGATACGCAGTATTTT. Its translation is CASSFRGTSLAGDTQYF.

This clonotype came up a few times. The CDR3 sequence: CASSFSDRDGYTF. Here the CDR3 DNA reads TGTGCCAGCAGTTTTTCAGACAGGGATGGCTACACCTTC. This rearrangement joins TRBV28 to TRBJ1-2; 7 positions match TRBD1. V shed 3 bases, J shed 6 bases, and the junction held 4 bases outside the gene matches. This CDR3 has 13 residues. The germline V gene encodes CDR1 MDHEN and CDR2 SYDVKM.